The clone carrying this TCR beta chain was observed a handful of times. The sample comes from a study of blood T cells in healthy people across ages. The CDR3 runs 12 residues. V lost 3 bases, J lost 7 bases, and 10 bases lay in between. It was with a sample-barcoded 5' primer and a J-beta primer mix that a second PCR of roughly 7 to 12 cycles was run. MiXCR, run by TCRdb on the 5' RACE reads, gives a single entry per CDR3 protein. Seen here are some 930,000 distinct CDR3 sequences, 25% to 30% observed once, and the top ten hold 10%. These data were also reused for a study on T cells of mothers and their children.

The origin of this receptor is a woman aged 40 to 50 in good health. Sequencing was carried out using blood. The chain is built from TRBV12-3 or TRBV12-4 and TRBJ2-7; possible D gene TRBD2, 6 bases. The CDR3 coding sequence is TGTGCCAGCAGTTTTGGGGCGGGGGAGCAGTACTTC. Translating gives CASSFGAGEQYF.